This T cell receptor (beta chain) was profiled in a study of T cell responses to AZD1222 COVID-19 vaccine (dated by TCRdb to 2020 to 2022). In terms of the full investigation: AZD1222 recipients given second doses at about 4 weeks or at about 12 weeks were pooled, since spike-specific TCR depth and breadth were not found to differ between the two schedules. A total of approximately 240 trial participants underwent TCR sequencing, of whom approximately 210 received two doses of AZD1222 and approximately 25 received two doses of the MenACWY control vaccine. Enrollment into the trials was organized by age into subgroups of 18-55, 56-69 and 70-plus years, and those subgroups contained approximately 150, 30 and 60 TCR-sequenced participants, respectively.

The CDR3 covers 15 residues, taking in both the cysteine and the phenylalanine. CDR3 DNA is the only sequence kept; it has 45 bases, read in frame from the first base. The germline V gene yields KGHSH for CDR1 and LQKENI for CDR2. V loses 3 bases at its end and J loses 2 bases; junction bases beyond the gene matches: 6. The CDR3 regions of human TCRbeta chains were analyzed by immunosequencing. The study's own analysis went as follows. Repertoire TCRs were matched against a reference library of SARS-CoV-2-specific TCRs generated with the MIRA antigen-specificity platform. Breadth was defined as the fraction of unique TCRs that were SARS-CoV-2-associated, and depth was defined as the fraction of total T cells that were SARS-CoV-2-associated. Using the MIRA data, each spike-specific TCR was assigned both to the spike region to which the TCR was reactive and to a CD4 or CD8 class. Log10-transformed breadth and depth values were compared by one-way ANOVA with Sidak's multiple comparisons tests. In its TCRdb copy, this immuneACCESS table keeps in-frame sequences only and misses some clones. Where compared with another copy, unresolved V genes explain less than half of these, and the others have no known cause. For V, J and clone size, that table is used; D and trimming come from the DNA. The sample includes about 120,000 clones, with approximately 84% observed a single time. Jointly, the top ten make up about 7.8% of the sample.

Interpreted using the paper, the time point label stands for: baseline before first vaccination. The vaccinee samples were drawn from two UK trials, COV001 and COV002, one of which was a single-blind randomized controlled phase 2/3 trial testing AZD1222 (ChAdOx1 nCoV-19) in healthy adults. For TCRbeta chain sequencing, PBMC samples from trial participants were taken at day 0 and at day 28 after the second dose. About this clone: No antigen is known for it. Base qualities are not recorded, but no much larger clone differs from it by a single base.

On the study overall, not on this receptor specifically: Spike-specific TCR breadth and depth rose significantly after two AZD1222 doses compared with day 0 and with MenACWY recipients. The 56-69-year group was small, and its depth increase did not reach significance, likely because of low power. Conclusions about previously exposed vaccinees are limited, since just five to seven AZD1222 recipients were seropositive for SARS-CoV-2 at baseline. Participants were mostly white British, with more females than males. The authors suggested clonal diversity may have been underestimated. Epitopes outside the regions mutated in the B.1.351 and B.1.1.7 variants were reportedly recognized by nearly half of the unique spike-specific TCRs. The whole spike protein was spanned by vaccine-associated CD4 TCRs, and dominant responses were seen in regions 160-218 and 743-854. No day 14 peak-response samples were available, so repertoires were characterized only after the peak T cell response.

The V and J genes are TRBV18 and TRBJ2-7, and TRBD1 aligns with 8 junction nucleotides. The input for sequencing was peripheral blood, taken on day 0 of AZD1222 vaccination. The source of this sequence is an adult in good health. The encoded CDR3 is CASSPGTGRAYEQYF. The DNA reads TGTGCCAGCTCACCGGGGACAGGACGTGCCTACGAGCAGTACTTC.